The 10 T cell receptor beta chains given below trace back to one sample, sequenced in a study of brain T cells in children with intractable seizures. Here immunoSEQ multiplex PCR was the method, and the copy in TCRdb shows in-frame clones only, minus some. The data contain tens of thousands of clones, about 92% of them singletons. The sequencing used peripheral blood, collected at surgery. Source of these receptors: a boy younger than two with tuberous sclerosis and intractable seizures.

This clone was seen just once. J is TRBJ2-7 and V is TRBV13, with 7 positions matching TRBD2. The CDR3 consists of 12 residues. Germline V gene data show CDR1 as PRHDT and CDR2 as FYEKMQ (reference sequence). Losses at the gene ends were 5 bases for V and 7 bases for J; bases not matched to a gene: 5. The CDR3 DNA reads as TGTGCCAGCAGCGCGGGGGAGCGGGAGCAGTACTTC. Amino acid sequence: CASSAGEREQYF.

This clone appeared once. The V call is TRBV21-1, the J call TRBJ1-5. TRBV21-1 is marked as a pseudogene. The CDR3 sequence is 19 residues long. Here the CDR3 reads CASSDYISIGTRPHQPQHF. CDR3 DNA sequence: TGTGCCAGCAGTGACTATATCTCTATTGGTACAAGGCCGCATCAGCCCCAGCATTTT.

The rearrangement joins TRBV30 to TRBJ2-3; perhaps TRBD2 as D (6 bases). Trimming stripped 5 bases from V and 4 bases from J, with 22 bases between. Germline CDR1 and CDR2: GTSNPN and SVGIG (reference sequence). The CDR3 runs to 16 residues. Here the CDR3 DNA reads TGTGCCTGGGATCAAGGGACTCAAGAAGCGTCAGATACGCAGTATTTT. Translation gives CAWDQGTQEASDTQYF.

The chain has TRBV19 and TRBJ1-2, with D possibly TRBD1 on 5 matching bases. The CDR3 runs to 14 residues. Germline V CDR1 and CDR2: LNHDA, SQIVND (reference sequence). Trimming left V 8 bases short and J 5 bases short, with 18 bases between. The CDR3 DNA follows: TGTGCCAGTGCAGCCGGGGCAGGCCCGTATGGCTACACCTTC. Translation: CASAAGAGPYGYTF.

This chain links TRBV4-2 with TRBJ2-5; no reliable D call. CDR3 size: 14 residues. The V end was cut by 0 bases, the J end by 5 bases, with 10 bases between. CDR1 is LGHNA and CDR2 is YNFKEQ in the germline V gene. This CDR3 is CASSQDLPRETQYF. CDR3 nucleotide sequence: TGTGCCAGCAGCCAAGATCTCCCCAGGGAGACCCAGTACTTC.

This chain links TRBV7-9 with TRBJ1-3, with D uncertain. The CDR3 runs 14 residues. Germline CDR1 is SEHNR and CDR2 is FQNEAQ (reference sequence). Trimming stripped 4 bases from V and 2 bases from J, with 9 bases between. The CDR3 loop reads CASSSPRTGNTIYF. DNA for the CDR3: TGTGCCAGCAGCTCCCCTAGGACTGGAAACACCATATATTTT.

The chain has TRBV28 and TRBJ1-5; D not resolved. This CDR3 is 13 amino acids long. Germline CDR1 and CDR2: MDHEN and SYDVKM. Between the trimmed V and J ends, which lost 2 bases and 3 bases, there was a span of 5 bases. CDR3 residues: CASSLLTNQPQHF. The DNA of the CDR3 is TGTGCCAGCAGTTTACTAACCAATCAGCCCCAGCATTTT.

The J gene is TRBJ1-6, the V gene TRBV11-1, with 7 bases that match TRBD1. Germline V gene sequence: CDR1 SGHAT, CDR2 FQDESV (reference sequence). The CDR3 runs 14 residues. Trimming removed 8 bases from V and 7 bases from J; junction bases left unmatched: 8. The CDR3 spells CASGEGARNSPLHF. CDR3 sequence (DNA): TGTGCCAGCGGCGAGGGGGCGCGGAATTCACCCCTCCACTTT.

The CDR3 spells CASSLTSGRANTGELFF. Written as DNA, the CDR3 is TGCGCCAGCAGCTTGACTAGCGGGAGGGCCAACACCGGGGAGCTGTTTTTT. The chain employs TRBV5-1 and TRBJ2-2; 13 bases agree with TRBD2. CDR3 length: 17 residues. V shed 1 base, J shed 2 bases, and the junction held 2 bases outside the gene matches. Germline V gene sequence: CDR1 SGHRS, CDR2 YFSETQ.

V is TRBV4-1 and J is TRBJ2-1, with 9 bases lining up with TRBD2. Germline V gives CDR1 MGHRA, CDR2 YSYEKL. The CDR3 covers 18 residues. V gave up 3 bases and J gave up 1 base; unmatched junction bases: 10. The CDR3 is CASSQETSSGASYNEQFF. CDR3 coding DNA: TGCGCCAGCAGCCAGGAGACATCTAGCGGGGCTTCCTACAATGAGCAGTTCTTC.